Below, 23 T cell receptor beta chains from the same sample are listed, as sequenced in a study of beta chain features in type 1 diabetes. Findings and limits, study-wide: The study found moderately but significantly shorter TCRB CDR3s in all four CD4+ subsets of Type 1 diabetes patients.

What these receptors recognize is not known. Of the isolated RNA, all was reverse transcribed, and so the sequenced material was expressed TCRB transcripts. TCRdb keeps only in-frame clones here, not all; method: immunoSEQ multiplex PCR. The repertoire holds approximately 280,000 clones, with around 16% as singletons. What was sequenced was naive CD4+ T cells from blood. Receptors were obtained from a man between 18 and 29 years old with type 1 diabetes.

A few counts support this clone. The rearrangement uses TRBV5-1 and TRBJ2-7, with D tentatively TRBD2 (6 bases). With 0 bases removed from V and 4 bases from J, the gap between germline ends came to 11 bases. The CDR3 runs to 14 residues. CDR1 SGHRS and CDR2 YFSETQ come from the germline V gene. DNA for the CDR3: TGCGCCAGCAGCTTGGGGGACTCAACATACGAGCAGTACTTC. Encoded protein: CASSLGDSTYEQYF.

The genes are TRBV5-1 and TRBJ2-4; D perhaps matches TRBD1 (6 bases). V shed 4 bases and J shed 8 bases, with 13 bases lying between them. This CDR3 has 13 residues. Germline values: CDR1 SGHRS, CDR2 YFSETQ. Written as DNA, the CDR3 is TGCGCCAGCAGCCCGACAGGTCTGGACATTCAGTACTTC. Protein sequence: CASSPTGLDIQYF.

The gene calls are TRBV7-2 and TRBJ2-7; 8 positions agree with TRBD2. The ends lost 4 bases at V and 3 bases at J; junction bases unmatched: 8. Per germline, CDR1 SGHTA and CDR2 FQGNSA. CDR3 length equals 15 residues. CDR3 protein: CASSSGGLVRYEQYF. The DNA of the CDR3 is TGTGCCAGCAGCTCCGGGGGACTAGTCCGCTACGAGCAGTACTTC.

This clone was seen more than once but under ten times. The chain combines TRBV7-9 with TRBJ2-1; D unresolved. CDR1 is SEHNR and CDR2 is FQNEAQ in the germline V gene (reference sequence). V was pared by 5 bases and J by 2 bases, with 10 bases between. The CDR3 has 14 residues. The CDR3 loop is CASSLLDAYNEQFF. In DNA form, the CDR3 reads TGTGCCAGCAGCCTATTAGATGCCTACAATGAGCAGTTCTTC. Full variable domain (outside the CDR3, taken from reference TRBV7-9 and TRBJ2-1): DTGVSQNPRHKITKRGQNVTFRCDPISEHNRLYWYRQTLGQGPEFLTYFQNEAQLEKSRLLSDRFSAERPKGSFSTLEIQRTEQGDSAMYLCASSLLDAYNEQFFGPGTRLTVL.

The chain couples TRBV4-2 to TRBJ2-1, with a weak D call TRBD1 (5 bases). Per germline, CDR1 LGHNA and CDR2 YNFKEQ. CDR3 length: 15 amino acids. V was clipped by 3 bases and J by 3 bases, with 12 bases between them. In DNA form, the CDR3 reads TGTGCCAGCAGCCACCAACAGGAGAACTACAATGAGCAGTTCTTC. It translates to CASSHQQENYNEQFF.

The chain employs TRBV18 and TRBJ1-4; 8 nucleotides match TRBD1. The germline V gene has CDR1 KGHSH and CDR2 LQKENI. The CDR3 loop spans 16 amino acids. V trimming: 3 bases; J trimming: 1 base; junction bases outside the gene matches: 4. CDR3 DNA: TGTGCCAGCTCACCCAGGGGGCTGGGAACTAATGAAAAACTGTTTTTT. Encoded protein: CASSPRGLGTNEKLFF.

This clone has just a few counts. This chain links TRBV5-4 with TRBJ2-3; perhaps TRBD2 as D (6 bases). V gave up 5 bases and J gave up 2 bases, with 27 bases separating them. CDR3 length: 19 amino acids. Germline CDR1 SGHNT, CDR2 YYREEE (reference sequence). The chain's CDR3 is CASSLLSGLAGSNTDTQYF. CDR3 coding DNA: TGTGCCAGCAGTTTGCTGAGCGGGCTCGCGGGTAGTAACACAGATACGCAGTATTTT.

This clone appeared a few times. The gene calls are TRBV9 and TRBJ1-2; 7 bases line up with TRBD1. The CDR3 covers 15 residues. Trimming took 0 bases from V and 3 from J; bases not matched to a gene: 5. Germline lookup yields CDR1 SGDLS and CDR2 YYNGEE. CDR3: CASSVVGRGDYGYTF. The CDR3 bases are TGTGCCAGCAGCGTAGTCGGCAGGGGGGACTATGGCTACACCTTC. The full variable domain, with the rest looked up from reference TRBV9 and TRBJ1-2, is DSGVTQTPKHLITATGQRVTLRCSPRSGDLSVYWYQQSLDQGLQFLIQYYNGEERAKGNILERFSAQQFPDLHSELNLSSLELGDSALYFCASSVVGRGDYGYTFGSGTRLTVV.

V and J are TRBV28 and TRBJ1-2; 7 bases match TRBD1. CDR1 is MDHEN, CDR2 SYDVKM, per germline. The CDR3 extends over 13 amino acids. After removal of 5 bases from V and 8 bases from J, the junction contained 8 bases not matched to a gene. The CDR3 is CASSPTGVRGYTF. CDR3 DNA sequence: TGTGCCAGCAGTCCTACAGGGGTGAGAGGCTACACCTTC.

There are a few counts of this clone. This chain connects TRBV13 to TRBJ2-2, with D hard to call. Germline V gene lookup returns CDR1 PRHDT and CDR2 FYEKMQ (reference sequence). The CDR3 spans 15 residues. The V end was cut by 3 bases, the J end by 2 bases, with 10 bases between. Here the CDR3 DNA reads TGTGCCAGCAGCTTTGGAGTTCCCAACACCGGGGAGCTGTTTTTT. Translated, it gives CASSFGVPNTGELFF. Looking up the rest from reference TRBV13 and TRBJ2-2 gives the full variable domain: AAGVIQSPRHLIKEKRETATLKCYPIPRHDTVYWYQQGPGQDPQFLISFYEKMQSDKGSIPDRFSAQQFSDYHSELNMSSLELGDSALYFCASSFGVPNTGELFFGEGSRLTVL.

This clone was counted between two and nine times. The J gene is TRBJ2-1, the V gene TRBV5-1, with a possible D match to TRBD1 (6 bases). The V gene's germline CDR1 is SGHRS and CDR2 YFSETQ. Trimming pared 6 bases from V and 7 bases from J, leaving 14 bases between. CDR3 size: 13 residues. In DNA form, the CDR3 reads TGCGCCAGCACCTACGGACAGTTGAATGAGCAGTTCTTC. Translation gives CASTYGQLNEQFF.

This clone was counted only a few times. The V call is TRBV18, the J call TRBJ2-7; possible D gene TRBD2, 5 bases. Germline V gives CDR1 KGHSH, CDR2 LQKENI. The CDR3 sequence is 14 residues long. Between the trimmed V and J ends, which lost 2 bases and 5 bases, there was a span of 13 bases. The CDR3 bases are TGTGCCAGCTCACCAATGGAGGAGGTCAACGAGCAGTACTTC. Translating gives CASSPMEEVNEQYF.

The chain recombines TRBV27 with TRBJ1-2; tentative D call: TRBD1 (5 bases). Germline values: CDR1 MNHEY, CDR2 SMNVEV (reference sequence). The CDR3 runs to 17 residues. Trimming stripped 6 bases from V and 4 bases from J, with 24 bases between. The CDR3 nucleotides read TGTGCCAGCAGCGAACTCGCCGGGACTATGGTCCCCTATGGCTACACCTTC. This gives the protein CASSELAGTMVPYGYTF.

In this sample, this clone turned up a few times. The chain employs TRBV5-1 and TRBJ2-2, with TRBD1 as a possible D gene (6 bases). V was shortened by 0 bases and J by 3 bases, with 9 bases between the two germline ends. Germline V lookup: CDR1 SGHRS, CDR2 YFSETQ. The CDR3 contains 15 residues. The DNA of the CDR3 is TGCGCCAGCAGCTTGGAGGGACACTACACCGGGGAGCTGTTTTTT. Protein product: CASSLEGHYTGELFF.

The chain uses TRBV5-6 and TRBJ2-1, with unresolved D. This CDR3 is built from 15 residues. The germline CDR1 and CDR2 sequences are SGHDT and YYEEEE. Trimming stripped 4 bases from V and 5 bases from J, with 16 bases between. The CDR3 nucleotides are TGTGCCAGCAGCATCCCGACAAAACCCGACAATGAGCAGTTCTTC. Protein: CASSIPTKPDNEQFF.

The rearrangement links TRBV7-9 to TRBJ1-2; 7 bases align to TRBD1. Germline V CDR1 and CDR2: SEHNR, FQNEAQ (reference sequence). Trimming cost V 5 bases and J 3 bases; bases outside gene matches: 12. The CDR3 length is 16 residues. The CDR3 reads CASSLGETGTDYGYTF. CDR3 bases: TGTGCCAGCAGCCTAGGAGAGACCGGGACAGACTATGGCTACACCTTC.

A few counts support this clone. The rearrangement uses TRBV5-4 and TRBJ2-1; unclear D gene. Germline V gene sequence: CDR1 SGHNT, CDR2 YYREEE (reference sequence). The CDR3 runs 15 residues. The V gene lost 1 base and the J gene lost 4 bases, with 12 bases spanning the gap. The DNA for the CDR3 is TGTGCCAGCAGCTTGTCGGCTAGTCCGTACAATGAGCAGTTCTTC. Translating it yields CASSLSASPYNEQFF.

The chain carries TRBV6-5 and TRBJ1-4; D call uncertain. Germline CDR1 is MNHEY and CDR2 is SVGAGI. The CDR3 spans 14 residues. Trimming pared 11 bases from V and 6 bases from J, leaving 19 bases between. The CDR3, as DNA: TGTGCCCCCCTATCGGGAATCAAGGATGAAAAACTGTTTTTT. Translating gives CAPLSGIKDEKLFF.

This clone was seen a few times. The V and J genes are TRBV27 and TRBJ1-6; weak D call: TRBD1 (6 bases). The CDR3 has 14 residues. Germline V CDR1 and CDR2: MNHEY, SMNVEV (reference sequence). Trimming removed 5 bases at V and 7 bases at J, with 12 bases between. The CDR3 loop is CASSLLGQNSPLHF. In DNA, the CDR3 is TGTGCCAGCAGTCTCCTCGGACAGAATTCACCCCTCCACTTT.

The J gene is TRBJ2-7, the V gene TRBV28; TRBD1 matches 8 bases. Per the germline V gene, CDR1 is MDHEN and CDR2 is SYDVKM. This CDR3 spans 14 amino acids. V lost 10 bases, J lost 0 bases, and 8 bases stayed unmatched. Written as DNA, the CDR3 is TGTGCCACTACGGGACAGGCGAGCTCCTACGAGCAGTACTTC. Protein: CATTGQASSYEQYF. Full variable domain (rest looked up from reference TRBV28 and TRBJ2-7): DVKVTQSSRYLVKRTGEKVFLECVQDMDHENMFWYRQDPGLGLRLIYFSYDVKMKEKGDIPEGYSVSREKKERFSLILESASTNQTSMYLCATTGQASSYEQYFGPGTRLTVT.

This chain joins TRBV9 and TRBJ2-1; D may be TRBD1 (5 bases). Germline V gives CDR1 SGDLS, CDR2 YYNGEE. The CDR3 has 14 residues. Between the trimmed V and J ends, which lost 4 bases and 14 bases, there was a span of 22 bases. The CDR3 region has the DNA TGTGCCAGCAGCCTCCTTGGGGCGACACCGGAGAAGTTCTTC. Translating it yields CASSLLGATPEKFF.

CDR3 amino acids: CASSDRGTEAFF. In nucleotides, the CDR3 is TGTGCCAGCAGTGACAGGGGGACTGAAGCTTTCTTT. This chain joins TRBV6-5 and TRBJ1-1, with 9 positions matching TRBD1. Germline V gene lookup returns CDR1 MNHEY and CDR2 SVGAGI. Trimming at V came to 5 bases and at J to 5 bases, leaving 0 bases not matched to a gene. The CDR3 is 12 residues long.

V usage is TRBV5-1 and J usage is TRBJ2-2; 8 nucleotides match TRBD1. CDR3 length: 15 residues. V shed 2 bases and J 5 bases; nucleotides not matched to a gene: 5. Looked up from germline, CDR1 is SGHRS and CDR2 is YFSETQ. CDR3 nucleotides: TGCGCCAGCAGCTTCGGGACAGGCTCAACCGGGGAGCTGTTTTTT. Translated, it gives CASSFGTGSTGELFF. The full variable domain, completed using reference TRBV5-1 and TRBJ2-2, is KAGVTQTPRYLIKTRGQQVTLSCSPISGHRSVSWYQQTPGQGLQFLFEYFSETQRNKGNFPGRFSGRQFSNSRSEMNVSTLELGDSALYLCASSFGTGSTGELFFGEGSRLTVL.